This TCR beta chain originates from a study of PD-L1 blockade in urothelial cancer. Looking at the study overall: Males with urothelial cancer arising in the bladder constituted most of the roughly 30 patients. Blood was analyzed 3 weeks (second dose) and 6 weeks after treatment start. A median blood sample held 141,255 T cells and approximately 84,000 unique TCRs.

The assay was immunoSEQ multiplex PCR, and TCRdb's table has in-frame clones only and misses some. The table records about 53,000 clones, roughly 87% of them present only once. Note on this clone: Its antigen remains unknown.

Indicated time point: pretreatment peripheral blood. The V segment lost 7 bases and the J segment 7 bases; nucleotides outside the gene matches: 12. Germline CDR1 reads SGDLS; CDR2 reads YYNGEE. CDR3 length: 14 residues. Study results and limitations: More expansion of tumor-associated blood clones, seen at 3 weeks, marked durable-benefit patients.

Sequenced here: PBMCs, sampled around atezolizumab (anti-PD-L1) treatment. The receptor comes from a woman aged 55-69 years with urothelial cancer. The V gene is TRBV9, the J gene TRBJ2-7; 9 bases agree with TRBD1. In DNA, the CDR3 is TGTGCCAGCTCCCCGGGACAGGGACGTGGAGAGCAGTACTTC. Its translation is CASSPGQGRGEQYF. The full variable domain, rest sourced from reference TRBV9 and TRBJ2-7, is DSGVTQTPKHLITATGQRVTLRCSPRSGDLSVYWYQQSLDQGLQFLIQYYNGEERAKGNILERFSAQQFPDLHSELNLSSLELGDSALYFCASSPGQGRGEQYFGPGTRLTVT.